Sequencing of this T cell receptor beta chain was carried out in a study of blood T cell repertoires in COVID-19. Study in general: The United States, Italy and Spain supplied acute and convalescent COVID-19 samples. From T cells, B-cell-depleted T cells, or PBMCs came the material, which was cDNA or gDNA.

This CDR3 is built from 13 residues. Trimming left V 3 bases short and J 10 bases short, with 10 bases between. CDR1 SNHLY and CDR2 FYNNEI come from the germline V gene. Source study methods: For nucleated cells, counts were estimated from reference gene primer amplification. Sequencing used immunoSEQ multiplex PCR; TCRdb keeps in-frame clones, though not all of them. V and J calls and clone size are given by that table; D and trimming were obtained from the DNA. Among around 700,000 clones, 85% to 90% were seen once, and the ten largest hold roughly 0.25%. The sequence was obtained from a woman aged 18-29 years with acute or convalescent COVID-19. This chain connects TRBV2 to TRBJ1-6; D is unclear. The specimen was peripheral blood. The CDR3 DNA follows: TGTGCCAGCAGTGAGTATGGCTGGTCACCCCTCCACTTT. Amino acid sequence: CASSEYGWSPLHF.